This entry lists 14 T cell receptor beta chains sequenced from one sample in a study of blood T cell repertoires in COVID-19. Profiling relied on immunoSEQ multiplex PCR, and the TCRdb table lists in-frame clones only, not all of them. This sample has under 200,000 clones, with 65% to 90% found just once. The specimen sequenced was peripheral blood. The source is a human donor in a cohort sampled during active COVID-19.

This chain connects TRBV6-5 to TRBJ1-5, with no clear D. Looked up from germline, CDR1 is MNHEY and CDR2 is SVGAGI. This CDR3 contains 12 residues. The V end lost 4 bases, the J end lost 4 bases, and 5 bases lay between the germline ends. In DNA, the CDR3 is TGTGCCAGCAGTTCCCCAAATCAGCCCCAGCATTTT. Translating it yields CASSSPNQPQHF.

This clone has a single count. The rearrangement uses TRBV6-5 and TRBJ2-5, with a possible D match to TRBD1 (5 bases). Germline-derived CDR1 and CDR2 are MNHEY and SVGAGI. V dropped 8 bases and J dropped 4 bases, with 14 bases sitting between them. CDR3 length: 13 residues. The CDR3 nucleotides read TGTGCCAGCGGCGGACATGGATCAGAGACCCAGTACTTC. Protein: CASGGHGSETQYF.

V is TRBV4-3 and J is TRBJ1-6; D remains ambiguous. Between the trimmed V and J ends, which lost 0 bases and 0 bases, there was a span of 15 bases. Looked up from germline, CDR1 is LGHNA and CDR2 is YSLEER. This CDR3 region has 19 residues. The CDR3 bases are TGCGCCAGCAGCCAAGATTACGCGGTAACGAGCTCCTATAATTCACCCCTCCACTTT. Translating it yields CASSQDYAVTSSYNSPLHF.

The chain recombines TRBV19 with TRBJ2-3; 15 bases line up with TRBD2. CDR3 length: 19 residues. Germline V gene lookup returns CDR1 LNHDA and CDR2 SQIVND (reference sequence). The V segment lost 5 bases and the J segment 3 bases; nucleotides outside the gene matches: 12. CDR3 loop: CASSFSGLAGGPGTDTQYF. The CDR3 nucleotides are TGTGCCAGTAGTTTTTCCGGACTAGCGGGGGGGCCGGGAACAGATACGCAGTATTTT.

The V gene is TRBV19, the J gene TRBJ1-5; D call uncertain. Germline V gene data show CDR1 as LNHDA and CDR2 as SQIVND (reference sequence). The CDR3 sequence is 13 residues long. Between the trimmed V and J ends, which lost 3 bases and 5 bases, there was a span of 8 bases. The DNA of the CDR3 is TGTGCCAGTAGTATGCGGAGGGATCAGCCCCAGCATTTT. Translated: CASSMRRDQPQHF.

The rearrangement uses TRBV12-2 and TRBJ1-5; TRBD1, the table's D call, lacks a check against the DNA. TRBV12-2 is assigned pseudogene status. The CDR3 has 20 residues. The CDR3 DNA follows: TGTGCAAGTCGCTTAGCGTTTGGGGGACAGGGGGCTTGTAGGGATCAGCCCCAGCATTTT. It translates to CASRLAFGGQGACRDQPQHF.

The chain carries TRBV6-6 and TRBJ2-1; the match to TRBD2 covers 13 bases. This CDR3 region has 15 residues. Germline CDR1 reads MNHNY; CDR2 reads SVGAGI (reference sequence). With V trimmed by 5 bases and J by 7 bases, 5 bases remained unmatched. The CDR3 DNA sequence: TGTGCCAGCAGTCCGGGACTAGCGGGATATAATGAGCAGTTCTTC. Its protein is CASSPGLAGYNEQFF.

The chain links TRBV27 to TRBJ2-2; 8 bases line up with TRBD2. Germline V gene sequence: CDR1 MNHEY, CDR2 SMNVEV (reference sequence). The CDR3 loop spans 14 amino acids. V lost 3 bases and J lost 6; bases outside the gene matches: 3. In DNA form, the CDR3 reads TGTGCCAGCAGTTTCGGACTAGCCGCCGGGGAGCTGTTTTTT. Amino acid sequence: CASSFGLAAGELFF.

This chain connects TRBV5-4 to TRBJ2-7; 10 positions match TRBD2. This CDR3 region has 14 residues. In germline, CDR1 is SGHNT, CDR2 YYREEE (reference sequence). Trimming at V came to 2 bases and at J to 6 bases, leaving 5 bases not matched to a gene. The CDR3 DNA sequence: TGTGCCAGCAGCTTAGCGGGGGGGCCTTTCGAGCAGTACTTC. Translating it yields CASSLAGGPFEQYF.

The rearrangement links TRBV6-2 or TRBV6-3 to TRBJ1-3; D is uncertain. The V and J ends lost 6 bases and 3 bases respectively, with 18 bases between them. Germline-derived CDR1 and CDR2 are MNHEY and SVGEGT. The CDR3 has 16 amino acids. DNA of the CDR3: TGTGCCAGCAGCACTCGCCTTTTGAGGTTTGGAAACACCATATATTTT. This sequence encodes CASSTRLLRFGNTIYF.

The chain joins TRBV4-1 to TRBJ2-7; the match to TRBD2 covers 12 bases. The V gene end was trimmed by 1 base and the J gene end by 7 bases; junction bases not matched to a gene: 8. The V gene's germline CDR1 is MGHRA and CDR2 YSYEKL. CDR3 size: 16 residues. CDR3 in DNA: TGCGCCAGCAGCCAAGTTCTAGCGGGAGGGCCTAATGAGCAGTACTTC. Protein product: CASSQVLAGGPNEQYF.

J is TRBJ2-1 and V is TRBV19; D may be TRBD1 (5 bases). The V end was cut by 7 bases, the J end by 3 bases, with 19 bases between. In germline, CDR1 is LNHDA, CDR2 SQIVND (reference sequence). The CDR3 runs to 16 residues. This CDR3 is CASNWKDNSLYNEQFF. Here the CDR3 DNA reads TGTGCCAGTAATTGGAAGGACAATAGCCTCTACAATGAGCAGTTCTTC.

The V and J genes are TRBV4-2 and TRBJ2-3; 9 bases fit TRBD2. Germline V gene data show CDR1 as LGHNA and CDR2 as YNFKEQ. The CDR3 runs to 18 residues. V lost 1 base, J lost 4 bases, and 12 bases stayed unmatched. The CDR3 is CASSQGAGGLSPADTQYF. In nucleotides, the CDR3 is TGTGCCAGCAGCCAAGGGGCGGGGGGGCTAAGTCCGGCAGATACGCAGTATTTT.

The chain uses TRBV7-9 and TRBJ2-7; 8 bases match TRBD1. The germline V gene has CDR1 SEHNR and CDR2 FQNEAQ (reference sequence). Trimming cost V 5 bases and J 4 bases; bases outside gene matches: 10. This CDR3 has 15 amino acids. The DNA of the CDR3 is TGTGCCAGCAGCGATCGGACAGGGAGGTCATACGAGCAGTACTTC. This encodes CASSDRTGRSYEQYF. Full variable domain (remainder filled in from reference TRBV7-9 and TRBJ2-7): DTGVSQNPRHKITKRGQNVTFRCDPISEHNRLYWYRQTLGQGPEFLTYFQNEAQLEKSRLLSDRFSAERPKGSFSTLEIQRTEQGDSAMYLCASSDRTGRSYEQYFGPGTRLTVT.